The 14 T cell receptor beta chains below all came from one sample that was sequenced in a study of T cell responses to AZD1222 COVID-19 vaccine. TCRdb's table, derived via immunoSEQ multiplex PCR, lists solely in-frame clones and lacks some. The sample yields about 140,000 clones, around 90% seen once. Material: peripheral blood, obtained 28 days after the second AZD1222 dose. The source of these receptors is an adult who received the AZD1222 COVID-19 vaccine.

This clone appeared once. This chain uses TRBV7-3 with TRBJ2-1; TRBD1 matches 10 bases. The V segment lost 3 bases and the J segment 4 bases; nucleotides outside the gene matches: 6. Germline CDR1 and CDR2: SGHTA and FQGTGA. The CDR3 spans 16 residues. CDR3 coding DNA: TGTGCCAGCAGCTTGGCCGGGACAGGGGAGTACAATGAGCAGTTCTTC. It encodes CASSLAGTGEYNEQFF.

Turning to this clone: The same CDR3 also results from other DNA sequences found in this sample. The rearrangement links TRBV6-5 to TRBJ1-2; TRBD1 might be the D (5 bases). This CDR3 comprises 12 residues. In germline, CDR1 is MNHEY, CDR2 SVGAGI. The V end lost 2 bases, the J end lost 8 bases, and 9 bases lay between the germline ends. CDR3 amino acids: CASSYTRGGYTF. Here the CDR3 DNA reads TGTGCCAGCAGTTACACCCGGGGGGGCTACACCTTC.

V and J are TRBV10-3 and TRBJ2-3; 9 nucleotides align to TRBD1. The CDR3 is 17 amino acids. Germline loops: CDR1 ENHRY, CDR2 SYGVKD. V shed 6 bases, J shed 5 bases, and the junction held 15 bases outside the gene matches. The CDR3, as DNA: TGTGCCATCAGGAGCCCAGGGACAGGGCAAAGTAGAGATACGCAGTATTTT. This codes for CAIRSPGTGQSRDTQYF.

DNA for the CDR3: TGTGCCAGCAGCTTAAGAAGGCGGGGGGCAGGGGAAAAACTGTTTTTT. This sequence encodes CASSLRRRGAGEKLFF. The rearrangement uses TRBV7-9 and TRBJ1-4; a weak D match, TRBD1 (6 bases). Trimming cost V 2 bases and J 8 bases, with 18 bases left between them. The germline gives CDR1 SEHNR, CDR2 FQNEAQ (reference sequence). The CDR3 runs 16 residues.

The rearrangement links TRBV5-1 to TRBJ2-5; 10 bases match TRBD1. Germline CDR1 and CDR2: SGHRS and YFSETQ. The CDR3 covers 15 residues. Trimming removed 2 bases from V and 5 bases from J; junction bases left unmatched: 6. CDR3 protein: CASSLDRGREETQYF. The CDR3 coding sequence is TGCGCCAGCAGCTTAGACAGGGGGCGGGAGGAGACCCAGTACTTC.

The J gene is TRBJ1-1, the V gene TRBV10-3; no definite D call. This CDR3 is built from 16 residues. Per germline, CDR1 ENHRY and CDR2 SYGVKD. Deletions cut 6 bases from V and 1 base from J, with 18 bases between. The CDR3 loop is CAISELERRRNTEAFF. The CDR3 DNA is TGTGCCATCAGCGAACTTGAACGCCGACGGAACACTGAAGCTTTCTTT.

This clone was recorded once. The chain couples TRBV7-8 to TRBJ2-1; D ambiguous. Trimming took 0 bases from V and 4 from J, leaving 7 bases between them. Germline CDR1 and CDR2: SGHVS and FQNEAQ. This CDR3 has 14 amino acids. The CDR3 nucleotides are TGTGCCAGCAGCTTAGCGTCAGAATACAATGAGCAGTTCTTC. Translating it yields CASSLASEYNEQFF.

The chain has TRBV12-3 or TRBV12-4 and TRBJ1-2; TRBD1 agrees at 7 bases. V trimming: 4 bases; J trimming: 5 bases; junction bases outside the gene matches: 4. This CDR3 region has 13 residues. Here the CDR3 DNA reads TGTGCCAGCAGTTCGGGACAGTCATATGGCTACACCTTC. As protein: CASSSGQSYGYTF.

This sequence joins TRBV7-8 and TRBJ1-2; TRBD1 matches at 7 bases. The CDR3 has 16 amino acids. Looked up from germline, CDR1 is SGHVS and CDR2 is FQNEAQ. Trimming at V came to 1 base and at J to 2 bases, leaving 7 bases not matched to a gene. CDR3 amino acids: CASSLGSGGRNYGYTF. For the CDR3, the DNA is TGTGCCAGCAGCTTAGGATCAGGGGGTAGAAACTATGGCTACACCTTC.

This clone has just a few counts. The CDR3 sequence: CASALSGEQYF. DNA for the CDR3: TGTGCCAGCGCTCTGTCGGGCGAGCAGTACTTC. The chain employs TRBV7-9 and TRBJ2-7, with D unresolved. This CDR3 has 11 amino acids. The V end lost 8 bases, the J end lost 6 bases, and 11 bases lay between the germline ends. The germline V gene has CDR1 SEHNR and CDR2 FQNEAQ (reference sequence).

Concerning this clone: A read error may produce the germline difference seen at one junction end. This sequence joins TRBV5-1 and TRBJ2-2, with D uncertain. CDR1 SGHRS and CDR2 YFSETQ come from the germline V gene. The CDR3 totals 14 residues. The CDR3 is CASRLGSGAGELFF. CDR3 DNA: TGCGCCAGCAGGTTGGGCAGTGGGGCCGGGGAGCTGTTTTTT.

The sample holds one count of this clone. This rearrangement joins TRBV4-2 to TRBJ2-2; 7 nucleotides agree with TRBD2. CDR3 size: 19 residues. V gave up 2 bases and J gave up 4 bases; unmatched junction bases: 16. Germline V gives CDR1 LGHNA, CDR2 YNFKEQ. The CDR3 region is CASSQRLLAAIGSTGELFF. DNA for the CDR3: TGTGCCAGCAGCCAAAGGCTCCTAGCGGCCATCGGGTCCACCGGGGAGCTGTTTTTT.

V and J are TRBV5-6 and TRBJ1-5; no reliable D call. The V gene lost 2 bases and the J gene lost 7 bases, with 7 bases spanning the gap. The CDR3 is 12 residues long. Germline values: CDR1 SGHDT, CDR2 YYEEEE. The CDR3 DNA sequence: TGTGCCAGCAGCTTCATGGGACAGCCCCAGCATTTT. Translation: CASSFMGQPQHF.

This rearrangement joins TRBV5-1 to TRBJ2-7; TRBD2 matches 10 bases. The CDR3 length is 16 residues. Germline V CDR1 and CDR2: SGHRS, YFSETQ. Germline trimming cut 0 bases from V and 6 bases from J; bases unmatched to any gene: 9. CDR3 sequence: CASSLDLSSGSGEQYF. The CDR3 region has the DNA TGCGCCAGCAGCTTGGATTTGTCTAGCGGGAGTGGCGAGCAGTACTTC.